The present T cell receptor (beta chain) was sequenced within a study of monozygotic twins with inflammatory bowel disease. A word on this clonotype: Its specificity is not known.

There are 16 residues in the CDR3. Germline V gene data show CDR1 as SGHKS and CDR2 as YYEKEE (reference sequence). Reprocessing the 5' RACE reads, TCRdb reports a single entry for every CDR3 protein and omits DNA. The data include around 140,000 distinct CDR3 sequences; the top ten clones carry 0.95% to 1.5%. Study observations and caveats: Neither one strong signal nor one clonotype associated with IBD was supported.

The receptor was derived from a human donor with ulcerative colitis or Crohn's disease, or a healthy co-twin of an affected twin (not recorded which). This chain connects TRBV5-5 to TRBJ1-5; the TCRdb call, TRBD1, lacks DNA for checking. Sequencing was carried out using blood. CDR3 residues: CASSFRVGNGNQPQHF.